This TCR beta chain was sequenced in a study of blood T cell repertoires in COVID-19. Study at large: Sites in the United States, Italy and Spain provided acute and convalescent COVID-19 samples. The analysed material was cDNA or gDNA that came from T cells, B-cell-depleted T cells, or PBMCs.

The V gene lost 3 bases and the J gene lost 1 base, with 7 bases spanning the gap. The CDR3 consists of 14 residues. Per the germline V gene, CDR1 is MNHNS and CDR2 is SASEGT. This clone has just a few counts. The data were produced by immunoSEQ multiplex PCR, yet TCRdb's version contains in-frame clones alone and is incomplete. The table records 70,000 to 95,000 clones, under 85% of them present only once. The rearrangement links TRBV6-1 to TRBJ2-4; D is unresolved. Sequenced material: peripheral blood. This TCR came from a human donor in a cohort sampled during active COVID-19. The CDR3 here is CASSDRFAKNIQYF. CDR3 bases: TGTGCCAGCAGTGACCGTTTCGCCAAAAACATTCAGTACTTC.